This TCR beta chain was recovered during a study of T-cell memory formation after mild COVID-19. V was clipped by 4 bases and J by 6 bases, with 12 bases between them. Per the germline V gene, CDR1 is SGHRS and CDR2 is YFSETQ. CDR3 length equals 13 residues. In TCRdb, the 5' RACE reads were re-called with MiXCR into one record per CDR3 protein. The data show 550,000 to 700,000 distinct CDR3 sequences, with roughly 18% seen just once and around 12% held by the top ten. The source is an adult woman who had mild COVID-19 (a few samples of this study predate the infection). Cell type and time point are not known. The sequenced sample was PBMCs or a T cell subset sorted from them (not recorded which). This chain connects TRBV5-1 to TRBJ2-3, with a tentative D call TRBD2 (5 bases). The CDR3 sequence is CASSQQAADTQYF. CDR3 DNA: TGCGCCAGCAGCCAACAAGCGGCGGATACGCAGTATTTT. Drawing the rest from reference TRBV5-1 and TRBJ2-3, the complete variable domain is KAGVTQTPRYLIKTRGQQVTLSCSPISGHRSVSWYQQTPGQGLQFLFEYFSETQRNKGNFPGRFSGRQFSNSRSEMNVSTLELGDSALYLCASSQQAADTQYFGPGTRLTVL.